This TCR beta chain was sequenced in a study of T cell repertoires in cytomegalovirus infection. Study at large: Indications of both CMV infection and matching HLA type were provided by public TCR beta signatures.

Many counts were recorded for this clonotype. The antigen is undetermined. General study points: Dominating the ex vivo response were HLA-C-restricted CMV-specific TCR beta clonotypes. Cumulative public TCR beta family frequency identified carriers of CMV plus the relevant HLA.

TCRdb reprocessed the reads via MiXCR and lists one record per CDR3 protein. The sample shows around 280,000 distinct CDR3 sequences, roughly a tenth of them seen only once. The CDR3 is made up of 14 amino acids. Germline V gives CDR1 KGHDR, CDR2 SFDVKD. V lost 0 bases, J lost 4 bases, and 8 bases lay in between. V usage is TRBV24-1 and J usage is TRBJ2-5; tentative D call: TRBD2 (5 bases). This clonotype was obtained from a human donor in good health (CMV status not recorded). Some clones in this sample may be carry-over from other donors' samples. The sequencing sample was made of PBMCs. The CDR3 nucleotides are TGTGCCACCAGTGATTTGCAACGGGGAGAGACCCAGTACTTC. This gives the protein CATSDLQRGETQYF.